This T cell receptor beta chain was found in a study of blood T cell repertoires in COVID-19. Looking at the study overall: From the United States, Italy and Spain came samples of acute and convalescent COVID-19. T cells, B-cell-depleted T cells, or PBMCs supplied cDNA or gDNA.

Profiling relied on immunoSEQ multiplex PCR, and the TCRdb table lists in-frame clones only, not all of them. The top ten hold about 4% of the sample, which has fewer than 180,000 clones, 87% seen once. The clonotype originates from a woman between 55 and 75 years old with active or convalescent COVID-19. The source material was peripheral blood.

The CDR3 sequence: CASSDSSGANVLTF. CDR3 sequence (DNA): TGTGCCAGCAGTGACAGCTCTGGGGCCAACGTCCTGACTTTC. The genes are TRBV2 and TRBJ2-6; D gene unclear. Deletions cut 3 bases from V and 0 bases from J, with 3 bases between. The CDR3 consists of 14 residues. Germline V lookup: CDR1 SNHLY, CDR2 FYNNEI.